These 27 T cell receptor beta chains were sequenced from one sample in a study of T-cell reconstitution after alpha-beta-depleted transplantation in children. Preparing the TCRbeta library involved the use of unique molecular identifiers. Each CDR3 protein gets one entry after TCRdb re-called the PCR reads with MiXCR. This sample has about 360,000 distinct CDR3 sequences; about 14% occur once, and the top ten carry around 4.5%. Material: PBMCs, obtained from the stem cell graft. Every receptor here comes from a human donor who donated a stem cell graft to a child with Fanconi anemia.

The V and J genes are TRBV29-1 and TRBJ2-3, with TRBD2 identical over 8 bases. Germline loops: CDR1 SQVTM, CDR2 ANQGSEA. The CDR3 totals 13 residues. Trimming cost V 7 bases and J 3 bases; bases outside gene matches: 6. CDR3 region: CSATGGGTDTQYF. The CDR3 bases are TGCAGCGCGACGGGAGGGGGGACAGATACGCAGTATTTT.

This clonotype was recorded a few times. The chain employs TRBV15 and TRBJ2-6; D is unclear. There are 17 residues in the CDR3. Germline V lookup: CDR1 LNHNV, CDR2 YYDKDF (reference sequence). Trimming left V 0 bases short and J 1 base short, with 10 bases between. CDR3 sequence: CATSRDRSNSGANVLTF. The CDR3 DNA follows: TGTGCCACCAGCAGAGACCGGTCCAATTCTGGGGCCAACGTCCTGACTTTC.

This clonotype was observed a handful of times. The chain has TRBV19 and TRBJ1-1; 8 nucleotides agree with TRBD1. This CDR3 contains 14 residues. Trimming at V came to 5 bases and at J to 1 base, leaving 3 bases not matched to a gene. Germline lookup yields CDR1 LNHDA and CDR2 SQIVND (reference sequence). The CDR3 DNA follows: TGTGCCAGTAGTTGGACAGGGCCGAACACTGAAGCTTTCTTT. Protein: CASSWTGPNTEAFF.

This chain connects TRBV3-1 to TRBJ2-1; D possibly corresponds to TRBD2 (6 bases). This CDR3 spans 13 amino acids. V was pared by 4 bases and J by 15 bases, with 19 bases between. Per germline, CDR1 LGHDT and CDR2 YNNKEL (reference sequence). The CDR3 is CASSLLGGHFAFF. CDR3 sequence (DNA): TGTGCCAGCAGCCTCCTCGGAGGGCACTTCGCGTTCTTC.

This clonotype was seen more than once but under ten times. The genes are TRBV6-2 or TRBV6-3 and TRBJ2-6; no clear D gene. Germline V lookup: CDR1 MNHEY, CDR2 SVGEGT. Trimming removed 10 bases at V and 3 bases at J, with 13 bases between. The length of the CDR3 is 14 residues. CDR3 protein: CATGPDHGANVLTF. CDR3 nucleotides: TGTGCCACCGGGCCGGACCATGGGGCCAACGTCCTGACTTTC.

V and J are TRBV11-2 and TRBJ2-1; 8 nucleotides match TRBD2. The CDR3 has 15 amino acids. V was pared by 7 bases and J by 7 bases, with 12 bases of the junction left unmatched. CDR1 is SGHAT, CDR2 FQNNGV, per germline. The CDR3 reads CASNPQAGAKNEQFF. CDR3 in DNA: TGTGCCAGCAACCCTCAAGCGGGGGCCAAGAATGAGCAGTTCTTC. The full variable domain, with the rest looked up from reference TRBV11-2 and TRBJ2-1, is EAGVAQSPRYKIIEKRQSVAFWCNPISGHATLYWYQQILGQGPKLLIQFQNNGVVDDSQLPKDRFSAERLKGVDSTLKIQPAKLEDSAVYLCASNPQAGAKNEQFFGPGTRLTVL.

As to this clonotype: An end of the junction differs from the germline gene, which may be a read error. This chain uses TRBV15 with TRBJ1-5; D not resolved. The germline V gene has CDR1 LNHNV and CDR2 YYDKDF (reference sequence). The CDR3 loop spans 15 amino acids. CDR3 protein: CATRRGRNSNQPQHF. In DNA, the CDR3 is TGTGCCACCAGGAGAGGACGGAATAGCAATCAGCCCCAGCATTTT.

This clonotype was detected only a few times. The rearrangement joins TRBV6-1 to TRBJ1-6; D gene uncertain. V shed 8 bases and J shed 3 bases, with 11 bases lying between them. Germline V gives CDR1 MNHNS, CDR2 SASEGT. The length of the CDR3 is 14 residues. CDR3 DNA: TGTGCCAGCGGAGGAGTGAGCTATAATTCACCCCTCCACTTT. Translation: CASGGVSYNSPLHF.

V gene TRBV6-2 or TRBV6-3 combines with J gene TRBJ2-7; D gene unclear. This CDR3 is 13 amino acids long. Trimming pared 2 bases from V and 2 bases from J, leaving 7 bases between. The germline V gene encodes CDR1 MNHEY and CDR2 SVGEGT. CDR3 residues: CASSYDTAYEQYV. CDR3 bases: TGTGCCAGCAGTTACGACACGGCCTACGAGCAGTACGTC.

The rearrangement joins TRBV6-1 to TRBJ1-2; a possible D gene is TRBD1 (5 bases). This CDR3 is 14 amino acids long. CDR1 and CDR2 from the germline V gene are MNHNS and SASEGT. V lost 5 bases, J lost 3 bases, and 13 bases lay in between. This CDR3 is CASSPLGTYYGYTF. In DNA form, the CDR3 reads TGTGCCAGCAGTCCCTTAGGGACCTACTATGGCTACACCTTC.

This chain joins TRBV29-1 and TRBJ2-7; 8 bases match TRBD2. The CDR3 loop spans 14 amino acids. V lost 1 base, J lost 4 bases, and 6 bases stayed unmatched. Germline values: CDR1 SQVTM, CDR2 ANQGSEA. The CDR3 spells CSVEAGGVRYEQYF. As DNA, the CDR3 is TGCAGCGTTGAAGCCGGGGGGGTGAGGTACGAGCAGTACTTC.

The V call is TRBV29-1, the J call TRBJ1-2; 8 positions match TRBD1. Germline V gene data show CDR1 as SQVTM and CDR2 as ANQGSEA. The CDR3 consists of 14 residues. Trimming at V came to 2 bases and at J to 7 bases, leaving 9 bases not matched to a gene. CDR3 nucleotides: TGCAGCGTTGAAACTCGAGGACAGGGTGGTGGCTACACCTTC. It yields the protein CSVETRGQGGGYTF.

This CDR3 reads CASSSVQRGNTDTQYF. The CDR3 DNA reads as TGTGCCAGCAGCTCCGTTCAGCGGGGCAACACAGATACGCAGTATTTT. V is TRBV7-9 and J is TRBJ2-3, with 7 bases that match TRBD2. Germline CDR1 is SEHNR and CDR2 is FQNEAQ (reference sequence). V gave up 4 bases and J gave up 2 bases; unmatched junction bases: 9. This CDR3 spans 16 amino acids.

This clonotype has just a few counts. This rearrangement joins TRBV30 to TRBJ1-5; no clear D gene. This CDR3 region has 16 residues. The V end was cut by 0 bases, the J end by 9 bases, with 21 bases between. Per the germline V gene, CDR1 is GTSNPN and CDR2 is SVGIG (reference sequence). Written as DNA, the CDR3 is TGTGCCTGGAGTGTACTACTCGGCCTTTTGTTTCGGCCCCAGCATTTT. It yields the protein CAWSVLLGLLFRPQHF. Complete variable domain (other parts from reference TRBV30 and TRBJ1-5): SQTIHQWPATLVQPVGSPLSLECTVEGTSNPNLYWYRQAAGRGLQLLFYSVGIGQISSEVPQNLSASRPQDRQFILSSKKLLLSDSGFYLCAWSVLLGLLFRPQHFGDGTRLSIL.

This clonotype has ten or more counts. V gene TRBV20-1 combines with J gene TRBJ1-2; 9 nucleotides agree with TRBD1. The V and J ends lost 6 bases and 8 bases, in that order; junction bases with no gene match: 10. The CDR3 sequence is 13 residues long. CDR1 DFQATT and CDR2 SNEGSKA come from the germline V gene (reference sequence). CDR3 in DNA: TGCAGTGCCCTACAGGGGGCCGTAGAGGGCTACACCTTC. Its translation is CSALQGAVEGYTF.

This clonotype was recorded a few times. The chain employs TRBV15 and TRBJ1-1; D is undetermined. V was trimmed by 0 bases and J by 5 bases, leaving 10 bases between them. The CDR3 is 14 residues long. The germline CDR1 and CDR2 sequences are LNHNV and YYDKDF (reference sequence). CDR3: CATSRDYRGTEAFF. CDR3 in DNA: TGTGCCACCAGCAGAGATTATCGGGGAACTGAAGCTTTCTTT.

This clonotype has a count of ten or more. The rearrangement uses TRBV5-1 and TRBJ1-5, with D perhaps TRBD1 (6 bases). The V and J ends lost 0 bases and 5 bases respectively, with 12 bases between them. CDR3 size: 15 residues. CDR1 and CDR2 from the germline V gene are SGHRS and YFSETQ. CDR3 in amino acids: CASSLEGDLHQPQHF. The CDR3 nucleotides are TGCGCCAGCAGCTTGGAGGGGGATCTTCATCAGCCCCAGCATTTT.

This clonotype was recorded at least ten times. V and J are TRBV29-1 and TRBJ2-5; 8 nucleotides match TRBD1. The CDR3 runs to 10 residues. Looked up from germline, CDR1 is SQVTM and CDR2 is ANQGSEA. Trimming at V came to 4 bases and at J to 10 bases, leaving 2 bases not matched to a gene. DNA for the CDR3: TGCAGCGTTGGGGGACAGGTCCAGTACTTC. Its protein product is CSVGGQVQYF. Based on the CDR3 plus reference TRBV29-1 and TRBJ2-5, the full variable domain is SAVISQKPSRDICQRGTSLTIQCQVDSQVTMMFWYRQQPGQSLTLIATANQGSEATYESGFVIDKFPISRPNLTFSTLTVSNMSPEDSSIYLCSVGGQVQYFGPGTRLLVL.

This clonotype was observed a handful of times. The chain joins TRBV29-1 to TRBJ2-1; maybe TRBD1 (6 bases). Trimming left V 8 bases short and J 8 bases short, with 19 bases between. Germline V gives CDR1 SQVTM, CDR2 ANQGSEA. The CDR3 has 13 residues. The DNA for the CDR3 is TGCAGCTCCCGACCCTGGGACACCGATGAGCAGTTCTTC. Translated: CSSRPWDTDEQFF.

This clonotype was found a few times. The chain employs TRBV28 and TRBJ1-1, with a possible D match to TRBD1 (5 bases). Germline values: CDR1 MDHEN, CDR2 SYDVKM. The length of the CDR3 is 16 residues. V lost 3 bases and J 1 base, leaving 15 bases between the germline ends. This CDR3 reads CASSFWGGASNTEAFF. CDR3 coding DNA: TGTGCCAGCAGTTTTTGGGGAGGGGCATCGAACACTGAAGCTTTCTTT.

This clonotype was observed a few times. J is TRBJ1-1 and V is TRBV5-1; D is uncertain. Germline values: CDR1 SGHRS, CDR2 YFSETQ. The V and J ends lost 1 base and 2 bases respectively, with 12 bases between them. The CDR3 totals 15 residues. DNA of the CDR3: TGCGCCAGCAGCTTGTCCGTAGGGCTTAACACTGAAGCTTTCTTT. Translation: CASSLSVGLNTEAFF. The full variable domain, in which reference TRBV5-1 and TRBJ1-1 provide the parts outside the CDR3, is KAGVTQTPRYLIKTRGQQVTLSCSPISGHRSVSWYQQTPGQGLQFLFEYFSETQRNKGNFPGRFSGRQFSNSRSEMNVSTLELGDSALYLCASSLSVGLNTEAFFGQGTRLTVV.

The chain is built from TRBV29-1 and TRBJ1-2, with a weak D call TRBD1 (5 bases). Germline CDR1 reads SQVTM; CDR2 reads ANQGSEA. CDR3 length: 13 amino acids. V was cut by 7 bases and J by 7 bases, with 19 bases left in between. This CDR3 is CSDDAGARGGYTF. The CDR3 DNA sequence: TGCAGCGACGATGCCGGGGCTCGCGGTGGCTACACCTTC.

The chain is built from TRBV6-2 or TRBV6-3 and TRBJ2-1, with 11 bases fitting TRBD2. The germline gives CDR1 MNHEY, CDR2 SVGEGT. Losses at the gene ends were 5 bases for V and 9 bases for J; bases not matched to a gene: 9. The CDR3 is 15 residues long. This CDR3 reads CASSRGLAAGGEQFF. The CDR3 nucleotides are TGTGCCAGCAGTCGGGGACTAGCGGCCGGGGGTGAGCAGTTCTTC.

This CDR3 is CASSSHGGSQAFF. The CDR3 DNA reads TGTGCCAGCAGCTCGCACGGGGGGAGCCAGGCTTTCTTT. The V call is TRBV3-1, the J call TRBJ1-1; tentatively, D is TRBD1 (5 bases). V dropped 5 bases and J dropped 11 bases, with 18 bases sitting between them. The CDR3 has 13 amino acids. Germline CDR1 reads LGHDT; CDR2 reads YNNKEL (reference sequence). Using reference TRBV3-1 and TRBJ1-1 for the parts outside the CDR3, the full variable domain is DTAVSQTPKYLVTQMGNDKSIKCEQNLGHDTMYWYKQDSKKFLKIMFSYNNKELIINETVPNRFSPKSPDKAHLNLHINSLELGDSAVYFCASSSHGGSQAFFGQGTRLTVV.

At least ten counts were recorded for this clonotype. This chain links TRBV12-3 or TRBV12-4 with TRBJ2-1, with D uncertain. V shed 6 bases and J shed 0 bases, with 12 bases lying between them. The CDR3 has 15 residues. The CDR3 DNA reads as TGTGCCAGCAGCTCAGACTCGAGCTCCTACAATGAGCAGTTCTTC. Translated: CASSSDSSSYNEQFF.

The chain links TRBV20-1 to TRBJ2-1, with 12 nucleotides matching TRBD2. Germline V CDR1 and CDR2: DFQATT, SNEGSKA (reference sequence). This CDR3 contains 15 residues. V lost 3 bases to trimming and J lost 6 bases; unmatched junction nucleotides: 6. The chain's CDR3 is CSASPLAGGANEQFF. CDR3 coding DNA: TGCAGTGCTAGCCCACTAGCGGGGGGAGCCAATGAGCAGTTCTTC.

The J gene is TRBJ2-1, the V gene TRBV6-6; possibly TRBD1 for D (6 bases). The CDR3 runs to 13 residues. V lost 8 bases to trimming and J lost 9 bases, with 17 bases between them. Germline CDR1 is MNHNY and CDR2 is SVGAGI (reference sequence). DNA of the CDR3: TGTGCCAGCTCTACCAGGGGTACCGGTGAGCAGTTCTTC. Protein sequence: CASSTRGTGEQFF.